The 30 T cell receptor beta chains reported below all come from one sample, sequenced in a study of T cell responses to AZD1222 COVID-19 vaccine. Using immunoSEQ multiplex PCR, the repertoire was profiled, and TCRdb retains in-frame clones only, with some absent. The sample has tens of thousands of clones; nearly 90% are singletons. Sequences were derived from peripheral blood, sampled 28 days after the second AZD1222 dose. These receptors originate from an adult who received the AZD1222 COVID-19 vaccine.

This clone has just a few counts. V and J are TRBV2 and TRBJ1-1; D unclear. Germline CDR1 and CDR2: SNHLY and FYNNEI. The V end was cut by 6 bases, the J end by 5 bases, with 10 bases between. The CDR3 loop spans 12 amino acids. CDR3 nucleotide sequence: TGTGCCAGCAGCGGCGACGGGACTGAAGCTTTCTTT. Protein sequence: CASSGDGTEAFF. The full variable domain, with the rest looked up from reference TRBV2 and TRBJ1-1, is EPEVTQTPSHQVTQMGQEVILRCVPISNHLYFYWYRQILGQKVEFLVSFYNNEISEKSEIFDDQFSVERPDGSNFTLKIRSTKLEDSAMYFCASSGDGTEAFFGQGTRLTVV.

The rearrangement joins TRBV27 to TRBJ2-7, with D tentatively TRBD2 (7 bases). The CDR3 extends over 15 amino acids. Germline-derived CDR1 and CDR2 are MNHEY and SMNVEV (reference sequence). V shed 6 bases and J shed 4 bases, with 19 bases lying between them. CDR3 nucleotides: TGTGCCAGCAGGCAGCGGGAAGGGGGACCATACGAGCAGTACTTC. Residues: CASRQREGGPYEQYF.

This clone appeared a single time. This sequence joins TRBV5-8 and TRBJ2-5; D is perhaps TRBD2 (6 bases). The CDR3 extends over 18 amino acids. V gave up 0 bases and J gave up 0 bases, with 18 bases separating them. Germline loops: CDR1 SGHTS, CDR2 YDEGEE. The CDR3 reads CASSLVGSGLRNQETQYF. In DNA, the CDR3 is TGTGCCAGCAGCTTGGTCGGGAGCGGTCTTCGGAACCAAGAGACCCAGTACTTC.

V gene TRBV27 combines with J gene TRBJ1-4; 7 bases are a match to TRBD1. The CDR3 loop spans 14 amino acids. CDR1 and CDR2 from the germline V gene are MNHEY and SMNVEV (reference sequence). V shed 6 bases and J 7 bases; nucleotides not matched to a gene: 8. CDR3 DNA sequence: TGTGCCAGCAGCCACAGGGGTTCAAGTGAAAAACTGTTTTTT. It is translated as CASSHRGSSEKLFF.

Of note for this clone: The junction does not match germline at one end; this may be a read error. Written as DNA, the CDR3 is TGTGCCAGTAGTATGGAGGACAGGGCCAATAAGCCCCAGCATTTT. Translating gives CASSMEDRANKPQHF. The chain recombines TRBV19 with TRBJ1-5; 8 bases are a match to TRBD1. Germline assignment: CDR1 LNHDA and CDR2 SQIVND (reference sequence). This CDR3 spans 15 amino acids. Complete variable domain (other parts from reference TRBV19 and TRBJ1-5): DGGITQSPKYLFRKEGQNVTLSCEQNLNHDAMYWYRQDPGQGLRLIYYSQIVNDFQKGDIAEGYSVSREKKESFPLTVTSAQKNPTAFYLCASSMEDRANKPQHFGDGTRLSIL.

The chain couples TRBV11-3 to TRBJ2-1, with TRBD2 as a possible D gene (5 bases). Trimming cost V 0 bases and J 10 bases, with 10 bases left between them. CDR1 and CDR2 (germline): SGHNT, YENEEA. The CDR3 loop spans 13 amino acids. This CDR3 is CASSLDLASEQFF. CDR3 DNA: TGTGCCAGCAGCTTAGATTTGGCTAGCGAGCAGTTCTTC.

The V call is TRBV7-3, the J call TRBJ2-2; D perhaps matches TRBD1 (5 bases). Germline lookup yields CDR1 SGHTA and CDR2 FQGTGA. This CDR3 is built from 14 residues. The V end lost 8 bases, the J end lost 1 base, and 11 bases lay between the germline ends. CDR3 protein: CASRLQGNTGELFF. The DNA of the CDR3 is TGTGCCAGCCGTCTGCAGGGGAACACCGGGGAGCTGTTTTTT.

V is TRBV2 and J is TRBJ2-7, with TRBD1 identical over 12 bases. This CDR3 region has 14 residues. In germline, CDR1 is SNHLY, CDR2 FYNNEI. V gave up 8 bases and J gave up 7 bases; unmatched junction bases: 9. The CDR3 sequence is CASVRDRGLREQYF. The DNA of the CDR3 is TGTGCCAGCGTCCGGGACAGGGGGCTGAGGGAGCAGTACTTC. The full variable domain, in which reference TRBV2 and TRBJ2-7 provide the parts outside the CDR3, is EPEVTQTPSHQVTQMGQEVILRCVPISNHLYFYWYRQILGQKVEFLVSFYNNEISEKSEIFDDQFSVERPDGSNFTLKIRSTKLEDSAMYFCASVRDRGLREQYFGPGTRLTVT.

This clone has just one count. V is TRBV6-4 and J is TRBJ2-7; 8 nucleotides match TRBD1. The CDR3 runs 14 residues. In germline, CDR1 is MRHNA, CDR2 SNTAGT. Trimming took 0 bases from V and 4 from J; bases not matched to a gene: 2. CDR3 DNA sequence: TGTGCCAGCAGTGACTCGGACAGGGCGTACGAGCAGTACGTC. As protein: CASSDSDRAYEQYV.

The chain has TRBV12-3 or TRBV12-4 and TRBJ1-1; tentatively, D is TRBD1 (5 bases). V shed 7 bases and J shed 6 bases, with 9 bases lying between them. There are 11 residues in the CDR3. The CDR3 DNA sequence: TGTGCCAGCACCACAGGTGCTGAAGCTTTCTTT. This sequence encodes CASTTGAEAFF.

The chain uses TRBV5-4 and TRBJ2-5; 8 bases match TRBD1. This CDR3 region has 14 residues. Germline CDR1 reads SGHNT; CDR2 reads YYREEE (reference sequence). V lost 4 bases and J lost 1; bases outside the gene matches: 3. CDR3 sequence reads: CASSLGQAQETQYF. CDR3 in DNA: TGTGCCAGCAGCCTGGGACAGGCCCAAGAGACCCAGTACTTC.

The chain has TRBV6-2 or TRBV6-3 and TRBJ1-2, with a possible D match to TRBD1 (5 bases). Per germline, CDR1 MNHEY and CDR2 SVGEGT. The CDR3 contains 13 residues. The ends were cut back, 5 bases at V and 10 bases at J, with 17 bases in the middle. CDR3 loop: CASSNPSQGVYTF. CDR3 DNA sequence: TGTGCCAGCAGTAACCCCTCCCAGGGAGTCTACACCTTC.

J is TRBJ1-2 and V is TRBV28, with D unclear. The ends were cut back, 6 bases at V and 7 bases at J, with 15 bases in the middle. Germline-derived CDR1 and CDR2 are MDHEN and SYDVKM. The CDR3 loop spans 13 amino acids. The DNA for the CDR3 is TGTGCCAGCAGCCATCCCCGGTACGGTGGCTACACCTTC. Translated, it gives CASSHPRYGGYTF.

This chain links TRBV5-4 with TRBJ1-1; no firm D call. CDR1 is SGHNT, CDR2 YYREEE, per germline (reference sequence). This CDR3 contains 16 residues. Deletions cut 0 bases from V and 1 base from J, with 13 bases between. The CDR3 loop is CASSLGLGFRNTEAFF. The CDR3 coding sequence is TGTGCCAGCAGCTTGGGTTTGGGATTCAGGAACACTGAAGCTTTCTTT.

The chain links TRBV11-3 to TRBJ1-1; no reliable D call. The germline V gene has CDR1 SGHNT and CDR2 YENEEA. CDR3 length equals 13 residues. V was cut by 1 base and J by 3 bases, with 6 bases left in between. The DNA of the CDR3 is TGTGCCAGCAGCTTAGCCAGCTACACTGAAGCTTTCTTT. Protein: CASSLASYTEAFF.

This chain uses TRBV5-6 with TRBJ1-5; D remains ambiguous. V was shortened by 4 bases and J by 2 bases, with 16 bases between the two germline ends. Germline assignment: CDR1 SGHDT and CDR2 YYEEEE. The CDR3 totals 16 residues. The CDR3 sequence is CASSQRQALGNQPQHF. The CDR3 DNA follows: TGTGCCAGCAGCCAGAGACAAGCGCTAGGCAATCAGCCCCAGCATTTT.

The rearrangement joins TRBV10-1 to TRBJ1-1; 7 nucleotides align to TRBD1. Germline V lookup: CDR1 WNHNN, CDR2 SYGVQD (reference sequence). J lost 7 bases, V lost 6 bases, and 11 bases had no gene match. The CDR3 totals 14 residues. DNA of the CDR3: TGCGCCAGCAGCGCCCAGCGGGACAGTAATGAAGCTTTCTTT. It yields the protein CASSAQRDSNEAFF.

The chain employs TRBV6-2 or TRBV6-3 and TRBJ1-1; unclear D gene. CDR1 and CDR2 (germline): MNHEY, SVGEGT. Between the trimmed V and J ends, which lost 4 bases and 0 bases, there was a span of 12 bases. This CDR3 contains 15 residues. CDR3 DNA sequence: TGTGCCAGCAGTTCGCACCCCGGATTGAACACTGAAGCTTTCTTT. This translates into CASSSHPGLNTEAFF.

This chain uses TRBV5-1 with TRBJ1-6; possibly TRBD1 for D (6 bases). V was cut by 7 bases and J by 7 bases, with 18 bases left in between. Germline V lookup: CDR1 SGHRS, CDR2 YFSETQ. The CDR3 contains 15 residues. As DNA, the CDR3 is TGCGCCAGCGCTCTTCCCCAGGGGCAAAATTCACCCCTCCACTTT. Encoded protein: CASALPQGQNSPLHF.

The gene calls are TRBV2 and TRBJ1-1; D gene uncertain. Germline CDR1 and CDR2: SNHLY and FYNNEI. This CDR3 contains 11 residues. Trimming took 8 bases from V and 7 from J, leaving 11 bases between them. The CDR3 protein is CASQYAHEAFF. CDR3 DNA: TGTGCCAGCCAGTATGCCCATGAAGCTTTCTTT.

As DNA, the CDR3 is TGTGCCAGCAGCTTAGCCACACAGAAATGGAATTCACCCCTCCACTTT. This codes for CASSLATQKWNSPLHF. The chain joins TRBV7-2 to TRBJ1-6; no reliable D call. The CDR3 has 16 amino acids. Trimming cost V 0 bases and J 7 bases, with 13 bases left between them. The germline CDR1 and CDR2 sequences are SGHTA and FQGNSA.

In its sample, this clone was seen a few times. This sequence joins TRBV5-6 and TRBJ2-5, with D tentatively TRBD1 or TRBD2 (6 bases each). There are 15 residues in the CDR3. Trimming left V 0 bases short and J 7 bases short, with 16 bases between. Germline values: CDR1 SGHDT, CDR2 YYEEEE. CDR3 sequence (DNA): TGTGCCAGCAGCTTGGTAGGCCAAGGAGGGGGGACCCAGTACTTC. Residues: CASSLVGQGGGTQYF.

The rearrangement joins TRBV19 to TRBJ1-1, with D perhaps TRBD1 (5 bases). V was cut by 7 bases and J by 0 bases, with 15 bases left in between. The CDR3 loop spans 15 amino acids. Germline CDR1 and CDR2: LNHDA and SQIVND (reference sequence). CDR3 DNA: TGTGCCAGTACGGTAGGGGAGACCTTGAACACTGAAGCTTTCTTT. Translated: CASTVGETLNTEAFF.

The rearrangement joins TRBV24-1 to TRBJ2-2, with D unresolved. Trimming cost V 8 bases and J 8 bases, with 11 bases left between them. CDR1 and CDR2 (germline): KGHDR, SFDVKD. CDR3 length equals 12 residues. The chain's CDR3 is CATTGVWGELFF. CDR3 nucleotides: TGTGCCACCACTGGAGTTTGGGGGGAGCTGTTTTTT.

This chain links TRBV24-1 with TRBJ2-1; TRBD1 aligns across 9 bases. The CDR3 length is 16 residues. V gave up 3 bases and J gave up 1 base; unmatched junction bases: 3. The germline V gene encodes CDR1 KGHDR and CDR2 SFDVKD. The CDR3 loop reads CATSDQTGGSYNEQFF. CDR3 bases: TGTGCCACCAGTGATCAGACAGGGGGATCCTACAATGAGCAGTTCTTC.

The sample holds a few counts of this clone. The chain has TRBV5-1 and TRBJ1-2; possible D gene TRBD1, 6 bases. V dropped 4 bases and J dropped 2 bases, with 12 bases sitting between them. This CDR3 is built from 14 residues. CDR1 and CDR2 from the germline V gene are SGHRS and YFSETQ. This CDR3 reads CASSPAGANYGYTF. For the CDR3, the DNA is TGCGCCAGCAGCCCCGCGGGGGCGAACTATGGCTACACCTTC.

The chain uses TRBV27 and TRBJ2-2, with TRBD2 matching over 9 bases. Germline CDR1 and CDR2: MNHEY and SMNVEV (reference sequence). The J segment lost 1 base and the V segment lost 6 bases, leaving 3 bases of the junction unmatched. This CDR3 is 15 amino acids long. The CDR3 loop is CASRPTSGNTGELFF. The CDR3 bases are TGTGCCAGCAGGCCGACTAGCGGGAACACCGGGGAGCTGTTTTTT.

This chain uses TRBV3-1 (or the pseudogene TRBV3-2) with TRBJ1-2, with TRBD1 matching over 7 bases. From germline, CDR1 is LGHDT and CDR2 YNNKEL (reference sequence). CDR3 length equals 16 residues. V was pared by 3 bases and J by 1 base, with 8 bases of the junction left unmatched. The CDR3 is CASSQGRGANNYGYTF. For the CDR3, the DNA is TGTGCCAGCAGCCAGGGCAGGGGGGCAAATAACTATGGCTACACCTTC.

The chain links TRBV2 to TRBJ2-4, with D unresolved. Germline V gene data show CDR1 as SNHLY and CDR2 as FYNNEI. The CDR3 is 11 amino acids. V lost 3 bases, J lost 15 bases, and 12 bases lay in between. CDR3 in DNA: TGTGCCAGCAGTGAGGCCCCCCGCAGGTACTTC. As protein: CASSEAPRRYF.

This clone was seen only once. This chain joins TRBV9 and TRBJ1-4; D gene unclear. The V gene lost 0 bases and the J gene lost 5 bases, with 11 bases spanning the gap. Germline V lookup: CDR1 SGDLS, CDR2 YYNGEE. The CDR3 has 15 amino acids. The CDR3: CASSVGPTENEKLFF. CDR3 in DNA: TGTGCCAGCAGCGTAGGCCCAACGGAAAATGAAAAACTGTTTTTT.